This T cell receptor (beta chain) emerged from a study of blood T cell repertoires in COVID-19. The overall study: Recovered Cohort 3 donors showed two negative PCRs, clearance, or symptom resolution. PBMCs, B-cell-depleted T cells, or T cells were the source of the cDNA or gDNA that made up the material.

Sequenced by immunoSEQ multiplex PCR; TCRdb stores in-frame clones only, minus some. Counted here are 200,000 to 250,000 clones, around 86% occurring once; the ten biggest clones make up 7.2%. Germline values: CDR1 SNHLY, CDR2 FYNNEI. The V end was cut by 5 bases, the J end by 10 bases, with 24 bases between. The CDR3 is made up of 16 amino acids. The TCR originated in a man aged 25-40 years in a cohort exposed to, infected with or recovered from COVID-19 (not recorded which). Sequencing used PBMCs or T cells enriched from blood (not recorded which). The chain joins TRBV2 to TRBJ2-1, with a weak D call TRBD2 (6 bases). CDR3 sequence: CASSKTLAPRSGEQFF. In nucleotides, the CDR3 is TGTGCCAGCAGTAAGACACTAGCACCGAGAAGTGGAGAGCAGTTCTTC. The whole variable domain, remainder taken from reference TRBV2 and TRBJ2-1, is EPEVTQTPSHQVTQMGQEVILRCVPISNHLYFYWYRQILGQKVEFLVSFYNNEISEKSEIFDDQFSVERPDGSNFTLKIRSTKLEDSAMYFCASSKTLAPRSGEQFFGPGTRLTVL.